This TCR beta chain appears in the sequencing data of a study of cytomegalovirus exposure and HLA in healthy donors. Worth noting for this clone: What it recognizes is unknown.

In the PCR, 60 Vbeta and 13 Jbeta primers were used. This table comes from immunoSEQ multiplex PCR, and its TCRdb copy is limited to in-frame clones, with some not included. The table records 80,000 to 100,000 clones, 79% of them present only once. Germline lookup yields CDR1 SGHRS and CDR2 YFSETQ. The CDR3 runs to 13 residues. The V and J ends lost 4 bases and 2 bases, in that order; junction bases with no gene match: 2. Overall study results and limits: Reported performance of the classifier showed diagnosis of cytomegalovirus status with high specificity and sensitivity.

The chain links TRBV5-1 to TRBJ2-5; 7 bases agree with TRBD1. The sequencing input was PBMCs. The receptor comes from a male donor in good health and CMV-seropositive. The CDR3 loop is CASSTGQQETQYF. The DNA for the CDR3 is TGCGCCAGCAGCACGGGACAGCAAGAGACCCAGTACTTC.